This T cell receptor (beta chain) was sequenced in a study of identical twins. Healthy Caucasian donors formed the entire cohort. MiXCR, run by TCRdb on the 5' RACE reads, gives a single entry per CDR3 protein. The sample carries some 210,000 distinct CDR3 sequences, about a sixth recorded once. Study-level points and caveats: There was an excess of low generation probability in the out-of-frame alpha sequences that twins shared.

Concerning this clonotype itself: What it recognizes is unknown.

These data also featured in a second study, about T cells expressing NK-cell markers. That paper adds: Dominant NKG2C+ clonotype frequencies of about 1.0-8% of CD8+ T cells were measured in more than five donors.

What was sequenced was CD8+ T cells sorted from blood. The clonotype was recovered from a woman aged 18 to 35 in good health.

In nucleotides, the CDR3 is TGCACGGGGACCGCCGGGCAAGCTTTCTTT. As protein: CTGTAGQAFF. This chain uses TRBV20-1 with TRBJ1-1, with D tentatively TRBD1 (5 bases). Per germline, CDR1 DFQATT and CDR2 SNEGSKA (reference sequence). CDR3 length equals 10 residues.